This TCR beta chain stems from a study of identifying expanded T cells in peripheral blood. The study's findings and limits: Two-week clone count variance significantly increased as total template count grew.

Healthy donors had no documented immune events, such as infections, while sampled. Per germline, CDR1 WSHSY and CDR2 SAAADI. CDR3 length equals 13 residues. The ends lost 10 bases at V and 5 bases at J; junction bases unmatched: 7. Only in-frame clones appear in the TCRdb table, and some are missing; sequencing was by immunoSEQ multiplex PCR. The sample lists 100,000 to 150,000 clones; roughly 90% were seen once. About this clone itself: Its specificity is unknown.

This chain links TRBV10-2 with TRBJ2-1; TRBD2 matches 8 bases. The receptor comes from a person aged 18-70 years in good health. The sample comprised blood. The CDR3 loop is CAIHGTSNNEQFF. The CDR3 region has the DNA TGCGCCATACACGGGACTAGTAACAATGAGCAGTTCTTC.